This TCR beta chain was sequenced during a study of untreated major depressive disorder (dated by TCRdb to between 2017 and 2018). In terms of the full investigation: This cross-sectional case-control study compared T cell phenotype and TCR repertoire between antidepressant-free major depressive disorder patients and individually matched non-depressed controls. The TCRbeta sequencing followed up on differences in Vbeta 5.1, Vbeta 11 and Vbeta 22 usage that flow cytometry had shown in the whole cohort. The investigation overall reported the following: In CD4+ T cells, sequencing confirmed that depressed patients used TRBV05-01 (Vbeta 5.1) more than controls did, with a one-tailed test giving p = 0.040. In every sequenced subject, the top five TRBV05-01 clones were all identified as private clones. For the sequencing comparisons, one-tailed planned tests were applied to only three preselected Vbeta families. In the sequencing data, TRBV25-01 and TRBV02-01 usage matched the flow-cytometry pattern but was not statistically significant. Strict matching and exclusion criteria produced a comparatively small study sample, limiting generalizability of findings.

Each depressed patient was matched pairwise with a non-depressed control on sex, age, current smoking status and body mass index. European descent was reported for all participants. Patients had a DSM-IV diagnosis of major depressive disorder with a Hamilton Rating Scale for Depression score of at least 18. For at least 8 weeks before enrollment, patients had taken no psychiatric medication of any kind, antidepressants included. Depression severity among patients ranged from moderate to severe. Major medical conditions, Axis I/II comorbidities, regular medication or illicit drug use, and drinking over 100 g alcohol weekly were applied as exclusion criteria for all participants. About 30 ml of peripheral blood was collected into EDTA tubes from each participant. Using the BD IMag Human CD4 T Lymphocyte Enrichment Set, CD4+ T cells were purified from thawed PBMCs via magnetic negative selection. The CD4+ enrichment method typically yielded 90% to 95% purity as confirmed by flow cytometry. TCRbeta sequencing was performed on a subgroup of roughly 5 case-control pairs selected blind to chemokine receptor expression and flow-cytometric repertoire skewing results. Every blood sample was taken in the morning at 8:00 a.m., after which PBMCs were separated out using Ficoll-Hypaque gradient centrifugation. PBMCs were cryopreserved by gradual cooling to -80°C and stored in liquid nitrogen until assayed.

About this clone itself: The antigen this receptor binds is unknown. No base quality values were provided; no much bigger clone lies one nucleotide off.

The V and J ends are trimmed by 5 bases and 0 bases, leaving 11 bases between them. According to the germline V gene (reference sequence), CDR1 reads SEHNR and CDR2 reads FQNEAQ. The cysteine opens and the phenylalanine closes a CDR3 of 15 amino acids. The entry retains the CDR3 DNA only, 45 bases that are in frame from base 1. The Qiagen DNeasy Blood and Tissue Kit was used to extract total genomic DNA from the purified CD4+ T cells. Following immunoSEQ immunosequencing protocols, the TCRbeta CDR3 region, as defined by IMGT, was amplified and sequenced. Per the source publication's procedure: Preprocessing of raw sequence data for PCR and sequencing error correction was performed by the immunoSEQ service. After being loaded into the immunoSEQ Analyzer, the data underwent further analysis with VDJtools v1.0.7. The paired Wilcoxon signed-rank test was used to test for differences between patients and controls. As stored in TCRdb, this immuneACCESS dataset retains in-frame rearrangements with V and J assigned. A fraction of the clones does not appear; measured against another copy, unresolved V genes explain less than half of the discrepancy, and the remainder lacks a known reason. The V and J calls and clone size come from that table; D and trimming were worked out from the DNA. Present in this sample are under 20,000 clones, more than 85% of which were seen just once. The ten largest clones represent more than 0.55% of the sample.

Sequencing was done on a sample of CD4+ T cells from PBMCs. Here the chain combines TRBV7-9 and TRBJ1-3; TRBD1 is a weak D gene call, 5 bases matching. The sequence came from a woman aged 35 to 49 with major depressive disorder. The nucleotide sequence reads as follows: TGTGCCAGCAGCCCCCAGGGAGTCTCTGGAAACACCATATATTTT. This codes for CASSPQGVSGNTIYF. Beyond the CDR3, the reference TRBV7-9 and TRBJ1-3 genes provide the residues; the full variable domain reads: DTGVSQNPRHKITKRGQNVTFRCDPISEHNRLYWYRQTLGQGPEFLTYFQNEAQLEKSRLLSDRFSAERPKGSFSTLEIQRTEQGDSAMYLCASSPQGVSGNTIYFGEGSWLTVV.